This T cell receptor beta chain emerged from a study of cytomegalovirus exposure and HLA in healthy donors. The PCR ran on 60 Vbeta and 13 Jbeta primers. Only in-frame clones appear in the TCRdb table, and some are missing; sequencing was by immunoSEQ multiplex PCR. The sample contains nearly 200,000 clones, approximately 78% of which appear only once. Though nominally healthy at sampling, donors likely had unrecorded immune exposures. J gave up 2 bases and V 3 bases, and 4 bases lay outside the gene matches. CDR3 size: 15 residues. Germline values: CDR1 MNHNS, CDR2 SASEGT. Sequencing was performed on PBMCs. This TCR derives from a woman in her 50s in good health and CMV-seropositive. The chain employs TRBV6-1 and TRBJ2-1; TRBD2 matches 7 bases. DNA of the CDR3: TGTGCCAGCAGTGAGGAGGCGGGGGCCTACAATGAGCAGTTCTTC. Its translation: CASSEEAGAYNEQFF.